This T cell receptor (beta chain) was sequenced for a study of cytomegalovirus exposure and HLA in healthy donors. About the study: An earlier analysis identified 117 million unique TCR beta sequences in about 179 million T cells. Points from the study as a whole: CMV serostatus was the sole immune exposure information available.

This clone was recorded a few times. The antigen is undetermined. Each donor was healthy, and each was a bone marrow donor. With 60 Vbeta and 13 Jbeta primers, the PCR was carried out. Generated by immunoSEQ multiplex PCR, the TCRdb table keeps only in-frame clones and is missing some. The table shows 150,000 to 160,000 clones, with over 70% occurring only once. The TCR was taken from a man younger than 40 in good health and CMV-seropositive. Sequencing was performed on PBMCs.

CDR3 DNA sequence: TGTGCCAGCAGCTCGGGACGACAGGACGAGCAGTACTTC. Its translation: CASSSGRQDEQYF. The V gene is TRBV5-4, the J gene TRBJ2-7, with D possibly TRBD1 on 6 matching bases. The CDR3 loop spans 13 amino acids. V lost 3 bases and J lost 5, with 12 bases in between. Germline CDR1 reads SGHNT; CDR2 reads YYREEE (reference sequence).